This is a list of T cell receptor beta chains from one sample in a study of post-analysis software for immune sequencing data. MiXCR, run by TCRdb on the PCR reads, gives a single entry per CDR3 protein. The sample records about 820,000 distinct CDR3 sequences, about 53% being singletons. Sequenced sample: blood. These receptors were obtained from a girl aged 5-17 years with multiple sclerosis. Both conserved end residues are part of each CDR3. D genes are given only for firm matches. Size values are once, few and many counts, or a class for expanded clones, and some rows have none.

d_call,clone_size,v_call,j_call,cdr3_aa,cdr3_nt
NA,few,TRBV20-1,TRBJ1-2,CSASPGGLQANYGYTF,TGCAGTGCCAGCCCTGGGGGACTGCAAGCTAACTATGGCTACACCTTC
NA,NA,TRBV6-1,TRBJ1-2,CASMVSGNYGYTF,TGTGCCAGCATGGTCTCAGGGAACTATGGCTACACCTTC
NA,NA,TRBV20-1,TRBJ2-3,CSATAVTQYF,TGCAGTGCCACAGCGGTTACGCAGTATTTT
NA,NA,TRBV20-1,TRBJ1-5,CSARRGGNQPQHF,TGCAGTGCTCGAAGGGGTGGCAATCAGCCCCAGCATTTT
TRBD1,few,TRBV12-3/TRBV12-4,TRBJ1-2,CASSLATGNYGYTF,TGTGCCAGCAGTTTAGCGACAGGGAACTATGGCTACACCTTC
NA,NA,TRBV7-2,TRBJ2-3,CASSLAYGPDTQYF,TGTGCCAGCAGCTTAGCCTACGGTCCAGATACGCAGTATTTT
TRBD2,NA,TRBV4-1,TRBJ2-7,CASSQSGGSYEQYF,TGCGCCAGCAGCCAGAGCGGGGGCTCCTACGAGCAGTACTTC
TRBD2,NA,TRBV29-1,TRBJ2-3,CSVVTGGGNTQYF,TGCAGCGTTGTAACGGGAGGGGGGAATACGCAGTATTTT
TRBD2,few,TRBV7-6,TRBJ2-3,CASSWGLADTDTQYF,TGTGCCAGCAGCTGGGGACTAGCGGACACAGATACGCAGTATTTT
NA,few,TRBV7-2,TRBJ2-7,CASSLAWKSQYEQYF,TGTGCCAGCAGCTTAGCGTGGAAGAGCCAGTACGAGCAGTACTTC
NA,NA,TRBV7-9,TRBJ2-7,CASSPTGANEQYF,TGTGCCAGCAGCCCAACGGGGGCAAACGAGCAGTACTTC
TRBD2,NA,TRBV11-2,TRBJ2-1,CATTGTREPDEQFF,TGTGCCACCACCGGGACGCGGGAGCCGGATGAGCAGTTCTTC
NA,few,TRBV29-1,TRBJ2-7,CSCNTGFPYEQYF,TGCAGCTGCAACACAGGGTTTCCCTACGAGCAGTACTTC
TRBD1,few,TRBV12-3/TRBV12-4,TRBJ2-4,CASSPGQAKNIQYF,TGTGCCAGCAGCCCGGGACAGGCCAAAAACATTCAGTACTTC
NA,NA,TRBV7-6,TRBJ2-7,CASSLAPQGGAFEQYF,TGTGCCAGCAGCTTAGCACCACAGGGCGGTGCATTCGAGCAGTACTTC
TRBD2,NA,TRBV6-2/TRBV6-3,TRBJ2-7,CASSYSVAGSPYEQYF,TGTGCCAGCAGTTACTCAGTAGCGGGAAGCCCCTACGAGCAGTACTTC
TRBD2,NA,TRBV7-3,TRBJ2-1,CASSPRGLLNEQFF,TGTGCCAGCAGCCCTAGGGGACTACTAAATGAGCAGTTCTTC
NA,NA,TRBV5-1,TRBJ2-5,CASSSGQGTQETQYF,TGCGCCAGCAGCTCAGGCCAGGGTACCCAAGAGACCCAGTACTTC
TRBD2,few,TRBV7-9,TRBJ2-1,CASSFSGGSYNEQFF,TGTGCCAGCAGCTTTAGCGGGGGCTCCTACAATGAGCAGTTCTTC
NA,NA,TRBV20-1,TRBJ2-3,CSAMRGPYTDTQYF,TGCAGTGCCATGCGGGGACCCTACACAGATACGCAGTATTTT
TRBD2,NA,TRBV20-1,TRBJ2-7,CSARGAGLSYEQYF,TGCAGTGCTAGGGGAGCGGGACTCTCCTACGAGCAGTACTTC
TRBD2,NA,TRBV3-1,TRBJ2-1,CASSLAGGRGSEQFF,TGTGCCAGCAGCCTAGCGGGAGGGCGAGGGAGTGAGCAGTTCTTC
NA,many,TRBV7-2,TRBJ2-5,CASSQAEGGQYF,TGTGCCAGCAGCCAGGCAGAGGGGGGGCAGTACTTC
NA,NA,TRBV12-3/TRBV12-4,TRBJ2-2,CASTRATGFNGELFF,TGTGCCAGCACTCGGGCGACGGGCTTTAACGGGGAGCTGTTTTTT
TRBD1,NA,TRBV27,TRBJ1-6,CASSFAQGVNSPLHF,TGTGCCAGCAGTTTCGCTCAGGGGGTAAATTCACCCCTCCACTTT
NA,NA,TRBV3-1,TRBJ1-1,CASSHRVSTEAFF,TGTGCCAGCAGCCACAGGGTAAGCACTGAAGCTTTCTTT
NA,few,TRBV5-6,TRBJ2-1,CASSYGWGNEQFF,TGTGCCAGCAGCTACGGGTGGGGCAATGAGCAGTTCTTC
TRBD1,few,TRBV7-2,TRBJ2-5,CASSLRWQGASQTQYF,TGTGCCAGCAGCTTAAGGTGGCAGGGGGCGTCGCAGACCCAGTACTTC
TRBD2,NA,TRBV12-3/TRBV12-4,TRBJ2-4,CASSGGGAKNIQYF,TGTGCCAGTTCCGGGGGGGGTGCCAAAAACATTCAGTACTTC
NA,few,TRBV5-1,TRBJ2-7,CASSPRQEGGPYEQYF,TGCGCCAGCAGCCCCAGACAGGAGGGTGGTCCCTACGAGCAGTACTTC
NA,few,TRBV12-3/TRBV12-4,TRBJ2-7,CASSLDVRYEQYF,TGTGCCAGCAGTTTGGACGTTCGCTACGAGCAGTACTTC
TRBD2,NA,TRBV7-2,TRBJ2-4,CACSLVNGGALEIQYF,TGTGCCTGCAGCTTAGTGAACGGGGGGGCGCTAGAGATTCAGTACTTC
TRBD1,NA,TRBV4-2,TRBJ1-4,CASRQSTGRDRDEKLFF,TGTGCCAGCAGACAATCAACGGGCCGAGACAGGGATGAAAAACTGTTTTTT
NA,NA,TRBV7-9,TRBJ2-1,CASSLALGTKQFF,TGTGCCAGCAGCTTAGCGCTAGGTACTAAGCAGTTCTTC